This section outlines one T cell receptor beta chain sequence together with its context. The sample is drawn from a study of T cell changes during pregnancy in multiple sclerosis. CDR3 length: 12 amino acids. Per the germline V gene, CDR1 is MNHEY and CDR2 is SVGAGI. Clones were read by immunoSEQ multiplex PCR, and TCRdb kept only the in-frame ones, dropping some. Here the sample spans around 57,000 clones, about 90% being singletons. The source was peripheral blood, collected in the third trimester of pregnancy. The clonotype originates from a female donor in good health, enrolled as a control in a pregnancy study. V gene TRBV6-5 combines with J gene TRBJ1-1, with 8 bases identical to TRBD1. The CDR3 nucleotides read TGTGCTGCGAGGACCGGGACAGGAAGGCCTTTCTTT. It translates to CAARTGTGRPFF.